These 8 T cell receptor beta chains originate from one sample sequenced in a study of blood T cell repertoires in COVID-19. Sequencing used immunoSEQ multiplex PCR; TCRdb keeps in-frame clones, though not all of them. The table lists around 250,000 clones, over 75% of them singletons, with roughly 1.9% in the top ten. The sequenced sample consisted of peripheral blood. All receptors come from a man aged 25 to 45 who had recovered from COVID-19.

This clone was found once. The chain links TRBV4-1 to TRBJ2-3; the match to TRBD2 covers 9 bases. V shed 4 bases and J 5 bases; nucleotides not matched to a gene: 7. There are 15 residues in the CDR3. Per the germline V gene, CDR1 is MGHRA and CDR2 is YSYEKL. CDR3 DNA sequence: TGCGCCAGCAGCCCAACAGCGGGGGGCCTAGATACGCAGTATTTT. It is translated as CASSPTAGGLDTQYF.

The chain combines TRBV15 with TRBJ2-7; 8 nucleotides match TRBD1. Germline V gene data show CDR1 as LNHNV and CDR2 as YYDKDF (reference sequence). CDR3 length equals 12 residues. V lost 8 bases to trimming and J lost 2 bases; unmatched junction nucleotides: 2. CDR3 loop: CATGQGPYEQYV. The CDR3 DNA sequence: TGTGCCACCGGACAGGGCCCCTACGAGCAGTACGTC.

V and J are TRBV4-2 and TRBJ2-2; 8 bases line up with TRBD1. From germline, CDR1 is LGHNA and CDR2 YNFKEQ. V gave up 7 bases and J gave up 1 base; unmatched junction bases: 2. The CDR3 covers 14 residues. The CDR3 sequence: CASMDRENTGELFF. In nucleotides, the CDR3 is TGTGCCAGCATGGACAGGGAGAACACCGGGGAGCTGTTTTTT.

This chain uses TRBV6-5 with TRBJ2-7; D is possibly TRBD1 (5 bases). V was cut by 8 bases and J by 2 bases, with 10 bases left in between. The CDR3 is made up of 12 amino acids. The germline V gene encodes CDR1 MNHEY and CDR2 SVGAGI. CDR3 nucleotide sequence: TGTGCCAGCCCGGACAACGCCTACGAGCAGTACGTC. It is translated as CASPDNAYEQYV.

The rearrangement joins TRBV3-1 (or the pseudogene TRBV3-2) to TRBJ1-2; possible D gene TRBD1, 6 bases. V was shortened by 0 bases and J by 2 bases, with 13 bases between the two germline ends. The germline gives CDR1 LGHDT, CDR2 YNNKEL (reference sequence). The CDR3 sequence is 16 residues long. The CDR3 bases are TGTGCCAGCAGCCAAGATACAGTGCAGGGGAACTATGGCTACACCTTC. As protein: CASSQDTVQGNYGYTF.

The J gene is TRBJ2-5, the V gene TRBV10-3; D remains unclear. The germline gives CDR1 ENHRY, CDR2 SYGVKD. This CDR3 has 13 residues. Deletions cut 3 bases from V and 2 bases from J, with 7 bases between. The CDR3 reads CAISEQKQETQYF. In DNA form, the CDR3 reads TGTGCCATCAGTGAACAGAAGCAAGAGACCCAGTACTTC.

As to this clone: A read error is likely, as this CDR3 ends without the conserved phenylalanine or tryptophan. No DNA is shown, since the ends of the CDR3 on it are uncertain; the CDR3 is the one TCRdb lists. This rearrangement joins TRBV5-5 to TRBJ1-2; the table's D call, TRBD1, has no DNA check behind it. Germline V gives CDR1 SGHKS, CDR2 YYEKEE (reference sequence). The CDR3 contains 15 residues when both ends are counted. Here the CDR3 reads CASSLGQEVIVPPQI.

The genes are TRBV19 and TRBJ1-5, with 8 bases fitting TRBD1. CDR3 length equals 14 residues. CDR1 LNHDA and CDR2 SQIVND come from the germline V gene (reference sequence). The trim removed 7 bases at V and 1 base at J, leaving 3 bases unmatched. The CDR3 DNA reads as TGTGCCAGTATGACAGGGGTAAGCAATCAGCCCCAGCATTTT. Encoded protein: CASMTGVSNQPQHF. Full variable domain (remainder filled in from reference TRBV19 and TRBJ1-5): DGGITQSPKYLFRKEGQNVTLSCEQNLNHDAMYWYRQDPGQGLRLIYYSQIVNDFQKGDIAEGYSVSREKKESFPLTVTSAQKNPTAFYLCASMTGVSNQPQHFGDGTRLSIL.